The TCR beta chain described here comes from a study of naive and memory T cell subsets. Two oligonucleotides, mixed equimolar, formed the beta constant-region primer covering TRBC1 and TRBC2. Ligated cDNA was amplified by four rounds of PCR with nested alpha and beta constant-region primers and SP2. A single record per CDR3 protein comes from TCRdb applying MiXCR to the UMI-ligation and nested PCR reads. The sample includes 30,000 to 40,000 distinct CDR3 sequences, approximately 18% seen only once; the top ten take approximately 3.6%. This clonotype has only a few counts. What it binds is unknown. Per germline, CDR1 SGHNT and CDR2 YYREEE (reference sequence). Trimming removed 1 base from V and 2 bases from J, with 20 bases in between. This CDR3 contains 18 residues. Study-wide points: In naive cells, over 95% of TCR sequences were seen only once.

The rearrangement joins TRBV5-4 to TRBJ2-3; no firm D call. The source of this sequence is a human donor in good health. The specimen sequenced was effector memory CD4+ T cells from blood. Subset denoted: effector memory, CD45RA- CD27-. CDR3 in DNA: TGTGCCAGCAGCTTGTGGATGCGGACGTTAGTTCACACAGATACGCAGTATTTT. It codes for CASSLWMRTLVHTDTQYF.